These 2 T cell receptor beta chains were sequenced from one sample in a study of metastatic and nonmetastatic thyroid tumors (dated by TCRdb to the early 2020s). No patient had received any treatment before thyroid surgery. Receptors were amplified or captured by PCR. The sample was run on an Illumina HiSeq 4000. TCRdb redid the processing of the public reads, applying fastp at Q25 and MiXCR, and retained in-frame beta chains. This sample lists 20,000 or so clones; approximately 30% were detected once. Roughly a tenth of the sample is held by the ten biggest clonotypes. Sample: tumor tissue. These receptor sequences come from a female donor with papillary thyroid cancer or a benign thyroid nodule (not recorded which). Some clones in this sample may be carry-over from other donors' samples.

This clone was observed many times. The genes are TRBV20-1 and TRBJ2-1; D unclear. The V end lost 5 bases, the J end lost 8 bases, and 10 bases lay between the germline ends. The CDR3 loop spans 11 amino acids. Germline CDR1 and CDR2: DFQATT and SNEGSKA (reference sequence). CDR3 DNA sequence: TGCAGTGCTTCCCGATCAGATGAGCAGTTCTTC. It encodes CSASRSDEQFF.

The rearrangement joins TRBV28 to TRBJ2-7; D is possibly TRBD1 or TRBD2 (6 bases each). The CDR3 totals 16 residues. Germline V lookup: CDR1 MDHEN, CDR2 SYDVKM. Trimming left V 6 bases short and J 4 bases short, with 22 bases between. CDR3: CASRRRGTPQIYEQYF. CDR3 sequence (DNA): TGTGCCAGCAGGCGGCGCGGGACACCTCAAATATACGAGCAGTACTTC.